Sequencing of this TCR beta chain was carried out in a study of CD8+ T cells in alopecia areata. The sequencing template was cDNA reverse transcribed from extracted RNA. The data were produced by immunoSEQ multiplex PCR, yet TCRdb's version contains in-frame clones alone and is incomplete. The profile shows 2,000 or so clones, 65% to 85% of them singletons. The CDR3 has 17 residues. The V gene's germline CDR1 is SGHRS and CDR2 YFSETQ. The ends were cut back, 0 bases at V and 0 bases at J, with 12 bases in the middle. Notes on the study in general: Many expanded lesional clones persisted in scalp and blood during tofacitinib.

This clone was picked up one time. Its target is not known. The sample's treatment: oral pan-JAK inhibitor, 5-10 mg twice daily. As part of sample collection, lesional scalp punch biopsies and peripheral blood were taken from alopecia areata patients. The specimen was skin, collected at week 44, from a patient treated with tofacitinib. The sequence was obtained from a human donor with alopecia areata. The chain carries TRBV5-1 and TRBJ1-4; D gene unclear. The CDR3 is CASSLVFVGTTNEKLFF. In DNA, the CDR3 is TGCGCCAGCAGCTTGGTGTTTGTTGGGACAACTAATGAAAAACTGTTTTTT. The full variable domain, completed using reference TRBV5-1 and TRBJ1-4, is KAGVTQTPRYLIKTRGQQVTLSCSPISGHRSVSWYQQTPGQGLQFLFEYFSETQRNKGNFPGRFSGRQFSNSRSEMNVSTLELGDSALYLCASSLVFVGTTNEKLFFGSGTQLSVL.